Below are 9 T cell receptor beta chains sequenced from a single sample in a study of blood T cells in healthy people across ages. The second PCR ran about 6 to 11 cycles with a sample-barcoded 5' primer and J-beta primers. Using its own MiXCR run on the 5' RACE reads, TCRdb lists one record per CDR3 protein. Counted here are hundreds of thousands of distinct CDR3 sequences, more than 45% occurring once; the ten biggest clones make up roughly 25%. Source material: blood. Receptor source: a man aged 80 or over in good health.

V is TRBV7-3 and J is TRBJ1-1; D not resolved. The CDR3 covers 18 residues. The germline V gene has CDR1 SGHTA and CDR2 FQGTGA. Trimming removed 6 bases at V and 3 bases at J, with 26 bases between. As DNA, the CDR3 is TGTGCCAGCAGTCGACTCGCGGCGGTCGGGCTCGCAGACACTGAAGCTTTCTTT. Its protein is CASSRLAAVGLADTEAFF.

This clonotype appeared a few times. V is TRBV29-1 and J is TRBJ1-2, with a weak D call TRBD1 (6 bases). Germline V CDR1 and CDR2: SQVTM, ANQGSEA. This CDR3 region has 15 residues. Trimming removed 6 bases from V and 3 bases from J, with 20 bases in between. The CDR3 protein is CSVATGTWGDYGYTF. The CDR3 bases are TGCAGCGTCGCTACCGGGACATGGGGCGACTATGGCTACACCTTC.

This chain connects TRBV20-1 to TRBJ2-3, with 12 bases aligning to TRBD2. The V and J ends lost 8 bases and 3 bases, in that order; junction bases with no gene match: 9. Germline CDR1 is DFQATT and CDR2 is SNEGSKA (reference sequence). There are 15 residues in the CDR3. CDR3 loop: CSPRLAGGPTDTQYF. The CDR3 coding sequence is TGCAGTCCAAGGCTAGCGGGAGGGCCGACAGATACGCAGTATTTT.

CDR3 nucleotide sequence: TGCAGCACCTCAGGGGGGGGTGACGAGCAGTACTTC. Translation gives CSTSGGGDEQYF. V is TRBV29-1 and J is TRBJ2-7; the D gene could be TRBD1 or TRBD2 (7 bases each). V was cut by 8 bases and J by 5 bases, with 16 bases left in between. CDR1 is SQVTM and CDR2 is ANQGSEA in the germline V gene. The CDR3 is 12 amino acids.

DNA of the CDR3: TGTGCCAGCAGTGTGACCATAGCTGATACGCAGTATTTT. This sequence encodes CASSVTIADTQYF. This chain joins TRBV27 and TRBJ2-3; D unclear. CDR3 length equals 13 residues. CDR1 is MNHEY, CDR2 SMNVEV, per germline (reference sequence). V lost 5 bases, J lost 6 bases, and 12 bases lay in between.

This rearrangement joins TRBV9 to TRBJ2-7; 7 nucleotides match TRBD2. The CDR3 contains 16 residues. V dropped 0 bases and J dropped 2; count of bases not matched to a gene: 8. Germline CDR1 reads SGDLS; CDR2 reads YYNGEE. CDR3 sequence reads: CASSVGPQGGTYEQYF. The CDR3 coding sequence is TGTGCCAGCAGCGTAGGCCCCCAGGGAGGGACCTACGAGCAGTACTTC.

This clonotype was seen a handful of times. The rearrangement uses TRBV28 and TRBJ2-1; either TRBD1 or TRBD2 may fit D (5 bases each). There are 15 residues in the CDR3. Trimming took off 6 bases at V and 5 bases at J, with 17 bases between the two ends. Germline V lookup: CDR1 MDHEN, CDR2 SYDVKM. The CDR3 sequence: CASSDPGRTHNEQFF. In DNA form, the CDR3 reads TGTGCCAGCAGCGATCCGGGGCGGACACACAATGAGCAGTTCTTC.

This rearrangement joins TRBV20-1 to TRBJ1-5; unclear D gene. V lost 0 bases, J lost 8 bases, and 17 bases lay in between. The CDR3 runs 15 residues. Germline V gene sequence: CDR1 DFQATT, CDR2 SNEGSKA (reference sequence). The DNA of the CDR3 is TGCAGTGCTAGAGATACCCAGGTGCTTGGGGAGCCCCAGCATTTT. Translation gives CSARDTQVLGEPQHF.

The chain uses TRBV6-2 or TRBV6-3 and TRBJ1-4; possible D gene TRBD1, 5 bases. Germline V gene data show CDR1 as MNHEY and CDR2 as SVGEGT. The CDR3 is 13 amino acids. Trimming took off 5 bases at V and 5 bases at J, with 9 bases between the two ends. Here the CDR3 reads CASSTDINEKLFF. The CDR3 DNA follows: TGTGCCAGCAGTACGGACATCAATGAAAAACTGTTTTTT.